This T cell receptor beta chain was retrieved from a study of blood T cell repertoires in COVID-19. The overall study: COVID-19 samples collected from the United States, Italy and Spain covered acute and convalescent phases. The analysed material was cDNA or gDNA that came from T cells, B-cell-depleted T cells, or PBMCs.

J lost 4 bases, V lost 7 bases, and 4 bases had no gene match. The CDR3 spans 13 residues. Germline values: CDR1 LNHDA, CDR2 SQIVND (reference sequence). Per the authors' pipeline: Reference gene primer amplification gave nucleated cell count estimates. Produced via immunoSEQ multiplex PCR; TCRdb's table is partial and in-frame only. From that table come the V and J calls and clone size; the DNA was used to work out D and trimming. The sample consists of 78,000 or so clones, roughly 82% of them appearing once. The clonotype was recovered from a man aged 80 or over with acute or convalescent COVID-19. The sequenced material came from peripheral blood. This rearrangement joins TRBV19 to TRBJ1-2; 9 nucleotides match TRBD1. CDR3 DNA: TGTGCCAGTACCCGGACAGGGGTCTATGGCTACACCTTC. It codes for CASTRTGVYGYTF.